The T cell receptor (beta chain) under discussion was sequenced for a study of early T cells in non-severe SARS-CoV-2 infection. For the study at large: Bulk RNA isolated from unsorted whole blood underwent sequencing; chains were not paired.

Study-wide findings and caveats: The study's VDJdb matching favored anti-spike CD8 responses and missed private and CD4 specificities.

This CDR3 has 11 amino acids. V dropped 3 bases and J dropped 4 bases, with 2 bases sitting between them. Germline V lookup: CDR1 MNHEY, CDR2 SMNVEV (reference sequence). Unique molecular identifier tags were affixed to discrete cDNA molecules. TCRdb itself ran the 5' RACE reads through MiXCR, one entry per CDR3 protein. This sample yields around 50,000 distinct CDR3 sequences, of which approximately 12% are seen a single time; 2.9% belongs to the top ten. In regard to this clonotype: Its matching antigen is unknown.

The sequencing sample was made of whole blood. The chain is built from TRBV27 and TRBJ2-3; D remains unclear. The TCR comes from an adult who was a healthcare worker with PCR-confirmed SARS-CoV-2 infection or an uninfected control (not recorded which). The CDR3 DNA reads TGTGCCAGCAGTTTCCCAGATACGCAGTATTTT. Protein sequence: CASSFPDTQYF.